The 31 T cell receptor beta chains given below trace back to one sample, sequenced in a study of T cell responses to AZD1222 COVID-19 vaccine. This table comes from immunoSEQ multiplex PCR, and its TCRdb copy is limited to in-frame clones, with some not included. The table has some 150,000 clones, 90% seen once. This sample comprised peripheral blood, obtained 28 days after the second AZD1222 dose. The receptors derive from an adult who received the AZD1222 COVID-19 vaccine.

The chain is built from TRBV28 and TRBJ2-5; 7 bases match TRBD1. The V gene end was trimmed by 6 bases and the J gene end by 4 bases; junction bases not matched to a gene: 11. The CDR3 is 15 amino acids. Per the germline V gene, CDR1 is MDHEN and CDR2 is SYDVKM. CDR3 bases: TGTGCCAGCAGCCAAAATCGACAGGGCATAGAGACCCAGTACTTC. It specifies CASSQNRQGIETQYF. Variable domain in full (rest from reference TRBV28 and TRBJ2-5): DVKVTQSSRYLVKRTGEKVFLECVQDMDHENMFWYRQDPGLGLRLIYFSYDVKMKEKGDIPEGYSVSREKKERFSLILESASTNQTSMYLCASSQNRQGIETQYFGPGTRLLVL.

V is TRBV18 and J is TRBJ1-1; 7 bases agree with TRBD1. J gave up 7 bases and V 3 bases, and 5 bases lay outside the gene matches. This CDR3 has 13 amino acids. CDR1 is KGHSH and CDR2 is LQKENI in the germline V gene. CDR3 bases: TGTGCCAGCTCACCGGGACAGACAATTGAAGCTTTCTTT. Translating gives CASSPGQTIEAFF.

This chain uses TRBV7-3 with TRBJ2-1; 7 nucleotides align to TRBD2. With 1 base clipped from V and 4 bases from J, the junction kept 4 bases outside the gene matches. Germline V gene sequence: CDR1 SGHTA, CDR2 FQGTGA. The CDR3 consists of 15 residues. CDR3 protein: CASSLIAGLYNEQFF. The DNA of the CDR3 is TGTGCCAGCAGCTTAATAGCGGGCCTGTACAATGAGCAGTTCTTC.

The chain couples TRBV5-1 to TRBJ2-7; 9 bases fit TRBD1. CDR3 size: 15 residues. Germline lookup yields CDR1 SGHRS and CDR2 YFSETQ. Trimming removed 0 bases from V and 7 bases from J; junction bases left unmatched: 8. The CDR3 is CASSLVPGQGREQYF. The CDR3 DNA reads as TGCGCCAGCAGCTTGGTACCGGGACAGGGAAGAGAGCAGTACTTC.

The rearrangement links TRBV5-1 to TRBJ2-2; the match to TRBD1 covers 7 bases. CDR3 length equals 14 residues. In germline, CDR1 is SGHRS, CDR2 YFSETQ. The ends lost 5 bases at V and 3 bases at J; junction bases unmatched: 4. The CDR3 nucleotides are TGCGCCAGCAGAAGACAGGGCTACACCGGGGAGCTGTTTTTT. Amino acids: CASRRQGYTGELFF.

The rearrangement links TRBV5-4 to TRBJ2-3; D unclear. Trimming removed 4 bases at V and 6 bases at J, with 12 bases between. This CDR3 is built from 13 residues. Germline values: CDR1 SGHNT, CDR2 YYREEE (reference sequence). CDR3: CASSPYVSDTQYF. CDR3 DNA sequence: TGTGCCAGCAGCCCCTATGTATCTGATACGCAGTATTTT.

Written as DNA, the CDR3 is TGTGCCAGCAGCCCGGGGGTTGGGTTGACTGAAGCTTTCTTT. Its translation is CASSPGVGLTEAFF. This rearrangement joins TRBV4-2 to TRBJ1-1; D may be TRBD1 (5 bases). This CDR3 is 14 amino acids long. Germline V lookup: CDR1 LGHNA, CDR2 YNFKEQ. Trimming removed 4 bases from V and 5 bases from J, with 14 bases in between.

This chain connects TRBV14 to TRBJ2-1, with D possibly called TRBD1 or TRBD2 (5 bases each). The CDR3 is made up of 14 amino acids. The germline V gene encodes CDR1 SGHDN and CDR2 FVKESK. With 7 bases removed from V and 5 bases from J, the gap between germline ends came to 15 bases. This CDR3 is CASNPGDEDNEQFF. CDR3 bases: TGTGCCAGCAATCCCGGGGACGAAGACAATGAGCAGTTCTTC.

The chain joins TRBV5-1 to TRBJ1-2; D remains unclear. Germline V gives CDR1 SGHRS, CDR2 YFSETQ. With 3 bases removed from V and 4 bases from J, the gap between germline ends came to 13 bases. The CDR3 extends over 14 amino acids. The CDR3 reads CASSSRDTLYGYTF. The CDR3 DNA follows: TGCGCCAGCAGCTCTCGAGACACCCTCTATGGCTACACCTTC.

The chain links TRBV9 to TRBJ2-1, with 7 positions matching TRBD2. The CDR3 spans 13 residues. The ends lost 5 bases at V and 9 bases at J; junction bases unmatched: 8. Germline loops: CDR1 SGDLS, CDR2 YYNGEE. The CDR3 nucleotides read TGTGCCAGCAGTTTGGGGGGGAGCGGTGAGCAGTTCTTC. As protein: CASSLGGSGEQFF. The full variable domain, completed using reference TRBV9 and TRBJ2-1, is DSGVTQTPKHLITATGQRVTLRCSPRSGDLSVYWYQQSLDQGLQFLIQYYNGEERAKGNILERFSAQQFPDLHSELNLSSLELGDSALYFCASSLGGSGEQFFGPGTRLTVL.

The chain joins TRBV6-5 to TRBJ1-5, with unresolved D. Trimming removed 8 bases at V and 6 bases at J, with 17 bases between. Germline V CDR1 and CDR2: MNHEY, SVGAGI. CDR3 length: 14 residues. CDR3 residues: CASRRGDWRQPQHF. The CDR3 DNA follows: TGTGCCAGCCGACGCGGGGATTGGCGTCAGCCCCAGCATTTT.

The chain has TRBV5-6 and TRBJ1-2; D might be TRBD1 (6 bases). Germline CDR1 SGHDT, CDR2 YYEEEE. V lost 1 base and J 1 base, leaving 8 bases between the germline ends. The CDR3 loop spans 14 amino acids. In nucleotides, the CDR3 is TGTGCCAGCAGCTTGCTACAGGGTAACTATGGCTACACCTTC. Translation: CASSLLQGNYGYTF.

The chain recombines TRBV6-6 with TRBJ1-1; TRBD1 agrees at 11 bases. Trimming removed 2 bases from V and 4 bases from J; junction bases left unmatched: 3. Germline assignment: CDR1 MNHNY and CDR2 SVGAGI (reference sequence). The length of the CDR3 is 15 residues. As DNA, the CDR3 is TGTGCCAGCAGTTACCCCGGGACAGGGGGCACTGAAGCTTTCTTT. Encoded protein: CASSYPGTGGTEAFF.

The chain has TRBV10-3 and TRBJ2-1; no definite D call. Germline assignment: CDR1 ENHRY and CDR2 SYGVKD. The CDR3 spans 12 residues. V lost 0 bases to trimming and J lost 7 bases, with 4 bases between them. In DNA, the CDR3 is TGTGCCATCAGTGAGTCGAGTAATGAGCAGTTCTTC. Residues: CAISESSNEQFF.

This CDR3 is CASSFHGTENEKLFF. The DNA for the CDR3 is TGCGCCAGCAGCTTTCATGGGACAGAGAATGAAAAACTGTTTTTT. The V call is TRBV5-1, the J call TRBJ1-4; 7 positions agree with TRBD1. The CDR3 loop spans 15 amino acids. Losses at the gene ends were 2 bases for V and 5 bases for J; bases not matched to a gene: 6. Germline values: CDR1 SGHRS, CDR2 YFSETQ.

The chain is built from TRBV6-5 and TRBJ1-1; D is undetermined. Trimming left V 2 bases short and J 8 bases short, with 21 bases between. In germline, CDR1 is MNHEY, CDR2 SVGAGI. The CDR3 is 16 residues long. The DNA for the CDR3 is TGTGCCAGCAGTTACCGGCGGTCAGCCCCTCGCTCGGAAGCTTTCTTT. Protein product: CASSYRRSAPRSEAFF.

The CDR3 loop reads CASSQRAGPYEQYF. For the CDR3, the DNA is TGTGCCAGCAGCCAGAGGGCGGGGCCCTACGAGCAGTACTTC. The V gene is TRBV7-8, the J gene TRBJ2-7, with D maybe TRBD2 (6 bases). Trimming pared 5 bases from V and 2 bases from J, leaving 13 bases between. CDR3 size: 14 residues. Germline V gene data show CDR1 as SGHVS and CDR2 as FQNEAQ.

The rearrangement joins TRBV6-5 to TRBJ1-5; perhaps TRBD1 as D (6 bases). Trimming pared 2 bases from V and 9 bases from J, leaving 17 bases between. This CDR3 is built from 15 residues. Germline V CDR1 and CDR2: MNHEY, SVGAGI. In nucleotides, the CDR3 is TGTGCCAGCAGTTACGGGGTGGGGGCCCTTTGGCCCCAGCATTTT. Translating gives CASSYGVGALWPQHF.

The chain's CDR3 is CASSLDGRSNQPQHF. Written as DNA, the CDR3 is TGTGCCAGCAGCTTAGACGGGAGGAGCAATCAGCCCCAGCATTTT. The chain couples TRBV7-2 to TRBJ1-5; D call uncertain. Germline values: CDR1 SGHTA, CDR2 FQGNSA. With 1 base removed from V and 1 base from J, the gap between germline ends came to 8 bases. CDR3 size: 15 residues.

This chain joins TRBV18 and TRBJ1-1; no firm D call. Trimming took off 5 bases at V and 7 bases at J, with 14 bases between the two ends. Germline CDR1 is KGHSH and CDR2 is LQKENI. The CDR3 covers 13 residues. The CDR3 DNA reads TGTGCCAGCTCAGGATCTCGACCGAGTGAAGCTTTCTTT. This codes for CASSGSRPSEAFF.

This chain uses TRBV6-5 with TRBJ1-2; the D gene is possibly TRBD1 (6 bases). Germline V lookup: CDR1 MNHEY, CDR2 SVGAGI. The CDR3 spans 14 residues. The ends were cut back, 2 bases at V and 4 bases at J, with 11 bases in the middle. The CDR3: CASSYDGGRYGYTF. CDR3 DNA sequence: TGTGCCAGCAGTTACGACGGGGGCCGCTATGGCTACACCTTC.

This chain uses TRBV7-2 with TRBJ1-1; D is undetermined. This CDR3 region has 12 residues. Trimming removed 1 base at V and 6 bases at J, with 6 bases between. The germline V gene encodes CDR1 SGHTA and CDR2 FQGNSA. For the CDR3, the DNA is TGTGCCAGCAGCTTAGTGGCCCCTGAAGCTTTCTTT. It encodes CASSLVAPEAFF.

Written as DNA, the CDR3 is TGTGCCAGCAGCCCTGGTGGCTCCGCTTTCGAGCAGTACTTC. Its protein product is CASSPGGSAFEQYF. The chain combines TRBV7-2 with TRBJ2-7; D unresolved. The CDR3 totals 14 residues. Looked up from germline, CDR1 is SGHTA and CDR2 is FQGNSA. Trimming took off 5 bases at V and 6 bases at J, with 17 bases between the two ends.

The CDR3 here is CASSLEGRGARNTGELFF. Written as DNA, the CDR3 is TGTGCCAGCAGCTTGGAGGGGCGGGGGGCCCGAAACACCGGGGAGCTGTTTTTT. The rearrangement uses TRBV5-4 and TRBJ2-2, with 8 bases that match TRBD2. Losses at the gene ends were 0 bases for V and 2 bases for J; bases not matched to a gene: 9. The CDR3 has 18 amino acids. The V gene's germline CDR1 is SGHNT and CDR2 YYREEE (reference sequence).

V usage is TRBV11-2 and J usage is TRBJ2-1; D might be TRBD1 (5 bases). CDR3 length equals 13 residues. V lost 7 bases, J lost 6 bases, and 13 bases lay in between. Germline V gives CDR1 SGHAT, CDR2 FQNNGV. This CDR3 is CASNHGARNEQFF. Here the CDR3 DNA reads TGTGCCAGCAATCATGGGGCCCGCAATGAGCAGTTCTTC. Together with reference TRBV11-2 and TRBJ2-1, the CDR3 gives the full variable domain: EAGVAQSPRYKIIEKRQSVAFWCNPISGHATLYWYQQILGQGPKLLIQFQNNGVVDDSQLPKDRFSAERLKGVDSTLKIQPAKLEDSAVYLCASNHGARNEQFFGPGTRLTVL.

The chain has TRBV5-1 and TRBJ1-2, with D hard to call. Germline CDR1 and CDR2: SGHRS and YFSETQ. CDR3 length equals 15 residues. Trimming removed 4 bases from V and 6 bases from J, with 19 bases in between. In DNA form, the CDR3 reads TGCGCCAGCAGCACTCATGAGCCGGGGAGGAATGGCTACACCTTC. This gives the protein CASSTHEPGRNGYTF.

In this sample, this clone turned up a few times. This chain joins TRBV28 and TRBJ2-1; no clear D gene. The CDR3 is made up of 11 amino acids. The germline CDR1 and CDR2 sequences are MDHEN and SYDVKM. Between the trimmed V and J ends, which lost 8 bases and 5 bases, there was a span of 7 bases. The CDR3 DNA sequence: TGTGCCAGCGTAAGGAACAATGAGCAGTTCTTC. Its protein is CASVRNNEQFF.

The J gene is TRBJ1-2, the V gene TRBV15; a weak D match, TRBD1 (5 bases). CDR1 and CDR2 from the germline V gene are LNHNV and YYDKDF (reference sequence). CDR3 length: 13 amino acids. Trimming took 3 bases from V and 7 from J, leaving 12 bases between them. The CDR3 loop is CATSRGRESGYTF. Here the CDR3 DNA reads TGTGCCACCAGCAGGGGCAGGGAGAGTGGCTACACCTTC.

This chain connects TRBV5-4 to TRBJ2-2; D might be TRBD2 (5 bases). V was clipped by 4 bases and J by 4 bases, with 8 bases between them. The CDR3 length is 13 residues. The germline CDR1 and CDR2 sequences are SGHNT and YYREEE (reference sequence). The CDR3 protein is CASSVGLTGELFF. The CDR3, as DNA: TGTGCCAGCAGCGTTGGACTCACCGGGGAGCTGTTTTTT.

J is TRBJ1-6 and V is TRBV11-1; D possibly corresponds to TRBD1 (5 bases). V was shortened by 1 base and J by 10 bases, with 11 bases between the two germline ends. The CDR3 has 14 amino acids. Germline V lookup: CDR1 SGHAT, CDR2 FQDESV (reference sequence). CDR3 amino acids: CASSLGQPGSPLHF. CDR3 nucleotide sequence: TGTGCCAGCAGCTTAGGACAGCCCGGCTCACCCCTCCACTTT.

V and J are TRBV6-5 and TRBJ1-3, with D uncertain. Germline lookup yields CDR1 MNHEY and CDR2 SVGAGI. This CDR3 comprises 12 residues. V was cut by 8 bases and J by 0 bases, with 5 bases left in between. Here the CDR3 DNA reads TGTGCCAGCTTAAGCTCTGGAAACACCATATATTTT. It codes for CASLSSGNTIYF.